What follows describes a single T cell receptor (beta chain). Per the study methods: Estimates of nucleated cell counts were drawn from the amplification of reference gene primers. Clones were sequenced by immunoSEQ multiplex PCR, and TCRdb holds only the in-frame ones, with some missing. Clone size and the V and J calls come from that table; the DNA yielded D and trimming. The repertoire includes around 290,000 clones, 75% to 90% of them detected once, and around 12% sits in the top ten. CDR1 MNHEY and CDR2 SVGAGI come from the germline V gene. Between the trimmed V and J ends, which lost 8 bases and 8 bases, there was a span of 18 bases. The CDR3 spans 13 residues. This specimen belongs to a study of blood T cell repertoires in COVID-19. For the study at large: Donors in the United States, Italy and Spain gave samples during acute or convalescent COVID-19. From T cells, B-cell-depleted T cells, or PBMCs came the material, which was cDNA or gDNA.

What was sequenced was peripheral blood. This chain joins TRBV6-5 and TRBJ1-2, with D possibly being TRBD1 (6 bases). The receptor was derived from an older woman with COVID-19, enrolled during active disease. The CDR3 coding sequence is TGTGCCAGCGGAACCCAGGGGCCGGGAGGCTACACCTTC. As protein: CASGTQGPGGYTF.